These T cell receptor beta chains were read from a single sample in a study of T cell responses to AZD1222 COVID-19 vaccine. Assay: immunoSEQ multiplex PCR; the TCRdb copy retains only in-frame clones and omits some. The sample contains over 150,000 clones, 92% of which appear only once. The material was peripheral blood, obtained on day 0 of MenACWY control vaccination. The receptor set was obtained from an adult in good health. Each CDR3 is given with its conserved first and last residue. Fields, in order: J gene, D gene, clone size, V gene, CDR3 DNA, CDR3 protein. The D gene is left open where the match is weak. Some rows have no size entry. The others give once, few or many, or a class for an expanded clone.

j_call: TRBJ2-2; d_call: NA; clone_size: NA; v_call: TRBV6-5; cdr3_nt: TGTGCCAGCAGTTTGACAAGCCAGTCCGGGGAGCTGTTTTTT; cdr3_aa: CASSLTSQSGELFF
j_call: TRBJ2-7; d_call: NA; clone_size: NA; v_call: TRBV10-3; cdr3_nt: TGTGCCATCAGTGTAGGGTACGAGCAGTACTTC; cdr3_aa: CAISVGYEQYF
j_call: TRBJ2-7; d_call: NA; clone_size: NA; v_call: TRBV7-9; cdr3_nt: TGTGCCAGCAGCGTGGAGAGCTCCTACGAGCAGTACTTC; cdr3_aa: CASSVESSYEQYF
j_call: TRBJ2-7; d_call: NA; clone_size: NA; v_call: TRBV28; cdr3_nt: TGTGCCAGCAGACTCCAGGGGACCCCCTACGAGCAGTACTTC; cdr3_aa: CASRLQGTPYEQYF
j_call: TRBJ1-2; d_call: TRBD1; clone_size: NA; v_call: TRBV28; cdr3_nt: TGTGCCAGCACGGGACAGGGACCTAACTATGGCTACACCTTC; cdr3_aa: CASTGQGPNYGYTF
j_call: TRBJ2-7; d_call: NA; clone_size: NA; v_call: TRBV5-1; cdr3_nt: TGCGCCAGCAGCTTGATAGCCGACTACGAGCAGTACTTC; cdr3_aa: CASSLIADYEQYF
j_call: TRBJ2-7; d_call: TRBD1; clone_size: NA; v_call: TRBV6-2/TRBV6-3; cdr3_nt: TGTGCCAGCAGTTACGCAGGGGGTAGAACCTACGAGCAGTACTTC; cdr3_aa: CASSYAGGRTYEQYF
j_call: TRBJ1-3; d_call: TRBD1; clone_size: NA; v_call: TRBV6-6; cdr3_nt: TGTGCCAGCAGTCCCCAAACCTTGACGGACAGGGCAGGAGGAAACACCATATATTTT; cdr3_aa: CASSPQTLTDRAGGNTIYF
j_call: TRBJ1-2; d_call: NA; clone_size: NA; v_call: TRBV7-2; cdr3_nt: TGTGCCAGCAGCTTAGGAGACAGCTATGGCTACACCTTC; cdr3_aa: CASSLGDSYGYTF
j_call: TRBJ2-7; d_call: NA; clone_size: NA; v_call: TRBV10-3; cdr3_nt: TGTGCCATCTCCCGGGACATGACTTACGAGCAGTACTTC; cdr3_aa: CAISRDMTYEQYF
j_call: TRBJ1-1; d_call: NA; clone_size: once; v_call: TRBV28; cdr3_nt: TGTGCCAGCAGTTCCGGGGATATGAACACTGAAGCTTTCTTT; cdr3_aa: CASSSGDMNTEAFF
j_call: TRBJ2-2; d_call: TRBD2; clone_size: NA; v_call: TRBV6-5; cdr3_nt: TGTGCCAGCAGTTTATTACTAGCGGGAGGGTTCGGGGAGCTGTTTTTT; cdr3_aa: CASSLLLAGGFGELFF
j_call: TRBJ2-1; d_call: NA; clone_size: NA; v_call: TRBV2; cdr3_nt: TGTGCCAGCAGTGAACGCTGGGACACAAAGCAGTTCTTC; cdr3_aa: CASSERWDTKQFF
j_call: TRBJ1-3; d_call: NA; clone_size: NA; v_call: TRBV19; cdr3_nt: TGTGCCAGTACCACTTCCCCAGGAAACACCATATATTTT; cdr3_aa: CASTTSPGNTIYF
j_call: TRBJ2-5; d_call: NA; clone_size: few; v_call: TRBV21-1; cdr3_nt: TGTGCCAGCACCGGGACAGCCCAAGAGACCCAGTACTTC; cdr3_aa: CASTGTAQETQYF
j_call: TRBJ2-1; d_call: NA; clone_size: NA; v_call: TRBV7-9; cdr3_nt: TGTGCCAGCAGCTTAGGTAGTAGCTGGAGTGAGCAGTTCTTC; cdr3_aa: CASSLGSSWSEQFF
j_call: TRBJ1-2; d_call: TRBD1; clone_size: NA; v_call: TRBV9; cdr3_nt: TGTGCCAGCAGCGTACGGACAGGGGCTAACTATGGCTACACCTTC; cdr3_aa: CASSVRTGANYGYTF
j_call: TRBJ1-1; d_call: NA; clone_size: NA; v_call: TRBV30; cdr3_nt: TGTGCCTCTCAGCCACTGAACACTGAAGCTTTCTTT; cdr3_aa: CASQPLNTEAFF
j_call: TRBJ2-1; d_call: NA; clone_size: NA; v_call: TRBV20-1; cdr3_nt: TGCAGTGCTACTGACCCCCCGCGGCAGTTCTTC; cdr3_aa: CSATDPPRQFF
j_call: TRBJ1-5; d_call: NA; clone_size: NA; v_call: TRBV19; cdr3_nt: TGTGCCAGTAGTATGGGCAGGGATAGGAATCAGCCCCAGCATTTT; cdr3_aa: CASSMGRDRNQPQHF
j_call: TRBJ1-5; d_call: NA; clone_size: few; v_call: TRBV9; cdr3_nt: TGTGCCCCGAGAGGGGGGATCAATCAGCCCCAGCATTTT; cdr3_aa: CAPRGGINQPQHF
j_call: TRBJ1-4; d_call: NA; clone_size: NA; v_call: TRBV6-5; cdr3_nt: TGTGCCAGCAGTTTGGACACCCATGCAACTAATGAAAAACTGTTTTTT; cdr3_aa: CASSLDTHATNEKLFF
j_call: TRBJ1-2; d_call: TRBD1; clone_size: NA; v_call: TRBV2; cdr3_nt: TGTGCCAGCAGGGAAAGATCTGGACAGGGAGGGTATGGCTACACCTTC; cdr3_aa: CASRERSGQGGYGYTF
j_call: TRBJ2-3; d_call: NA; clone_size: NA; v_call: TRBV7-2; cdr3_nt: TGTGCCAGCAGCTTGGGAGGATGGGATACGCAGTATTTT; cdr3_aa: CASSLGGWDTQYF
j_call: TRBJ2-7; d_call: TRBD2; clone_size: NA; v_call: TRBV19; cdr3_nt: TGTGCCAGTAGATCGCTAGCGGGAAAAAACGAGCAGTACTTC; cdr3_aa: CASRSLAGKNEQYF
j_call: TRBJ1-3; d_call: NA; clone_size: NA; v_call: TRBV18; cdr3_nt: TGTGCCAGCTCACCAGGCGACTCTGGAAACACCATATATTTT; cdr3_aa: CASSPGDSGNTIYF
j_call: TRBJ1-5; d_call: NA; clone_size: NA; v_call: TRBV11-3; cdr3_nt: TGTGCCAGCAGCTTAGATAACAATCAGCCCCAGCATTTT; cdr3_aa: CASSLDNNQPQHF
j_call: TRBJ1-2; d_call: NA; clone_size: NA; v_call: TRBV28; cdr3_nt: TGTGCCAGCAGCCCAAGGGTGTGGGGGGCGCGGGGCTACACCTTC; cdr3_aa: CASSPRVWGARGYTF
j_call: TRBJ1-4; d_call: NA; clone_size: NA; v_call: TRBV4-1; cdr3_nt: TGCGCCAGCAGCCAAGCACAAGGGAATGAAAAACTGTTTTTT; cdr3_aa: CASSQAQGNEKLFF
j_call: TRBJ2-3; d_call: NA; clone_size: NA; v_call: TRBV5-1; cdr3_nt: TGCGCCAGCAGCCCTGGATGGACAGATACGCAGTATTTT; cdr3_aa: CASSPGWTDTQYF